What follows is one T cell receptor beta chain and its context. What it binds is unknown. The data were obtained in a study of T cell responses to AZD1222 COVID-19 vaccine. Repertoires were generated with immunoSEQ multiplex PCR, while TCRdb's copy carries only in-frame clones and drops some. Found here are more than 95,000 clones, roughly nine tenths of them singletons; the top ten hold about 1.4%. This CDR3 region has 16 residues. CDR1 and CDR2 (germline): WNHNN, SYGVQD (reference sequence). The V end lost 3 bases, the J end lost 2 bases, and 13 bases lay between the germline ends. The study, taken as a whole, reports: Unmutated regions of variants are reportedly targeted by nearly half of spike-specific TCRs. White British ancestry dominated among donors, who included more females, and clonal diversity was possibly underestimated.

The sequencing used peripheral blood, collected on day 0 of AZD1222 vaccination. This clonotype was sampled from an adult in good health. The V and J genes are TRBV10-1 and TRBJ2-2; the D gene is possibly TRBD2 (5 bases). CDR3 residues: CASSDGGSVNTGELFF. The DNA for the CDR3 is TGCGCCAGCAGTGACGGTGGTAGCGTTAACACCGGGGAGCTGTTTTTT.